Only one count was recorded for the clone carrying this T cell receptor beta chain. The antigen is undetermined. Germline CDR1 and CDR2: SGHRS and YFSETQ. The CDR3 length is 15 residues. V was cut by 3 bases and J by 2 bases, with 9 bases left in between. This record belongs to a study of T cell repertoires in cytomegalovirus infection. Study at large: Peptides in the study included HLA-C-restricted and HLA-B-restricted CMV epitopes. General study results and limits: Cumulative public TCR beta family frequency identified CMV carriers with the relevant HLA. Dominant in the ex vivo response were TCR beta clonotypes restricted by HLA-C and specific for CMV.

TCRdb processed the reads anew with MiXCR; each CDR3 protein has one entry. The sample includes under 850,000 distinct CDR3 sequences, approximately 33% seen only once; the top ten take roughly 18%. The sample consisted of cultured PBMCs, taken from culture after CMV antigen stimulation. V and J are TRBV5-1 and TRBJ2-6, with D tentatively TRBD1 or TRBD2 (5 bases each). This TCR derives from a human donor in good health (CMV status not recorded). Some clones in this sample may be carry-over from other donors' samples. The CDR3 region is CASSWGNAGANVLTF. In DNA, the CDR3 is TGCGCCAGCAGCTGGGGGAACGCTGGGGCCAACGTCCTGACTTTC. The full variable domain, with the rest looked up from reference TRBV5-1 and TRBJ2-6, is KAGVTQTPRYLIKTRGQQVTLSCSPISGHRSVSWYQQTPGQGLQFLFEYFSETQRNKGNFPGRFSGRQFSNSRSEMNVSTLELGDSALYLCASSWGNAGANVLTFGAGSRLTVL.